The 27 T cell receptor beta chains reported below all come from one sample, sequenced in a study of chemoradiotherapy in HPV16-positive cancers. The method was immunoSEQ multiplex PCR; TCRdb's version includes in-frame clones alone and lacks a portion of them. The data hold around 6,600 clones, with roughly four fifths observed a single time. This material consisted of tumor tissue, taken from a patient who underwent chemoradiotherapy. Every receptor here comes from a human donor with HPV-associated anogenital cancer.

The V and J genes are TRBV7-9 and TRBJ2-1, with D unresolved. In germline, CDR1 is SEHNR, CDR2 FQNEAQ (reference sequence). The ends were cut back, 5 bases at V and 4 bases at J, with 3 bases in the middle. The CDR3 spans 11 residues. The CDR3 here is CASSIYNEQFF. The CDR3 region has the DNA TGTGCCAGCAGCATTTACAATGAGCAGTTCTTC. Variable domain in full (rest from reference TRBV7-9 and TRBJ2-1): DTGVSQNPRHKITKRGQNVTFRCDPISEHNRLYWYRQTLGQGPEFLTYFQNEAQLEKSRLLSDRFSAERPKGSFSTLEIQRTEQGDSAMYLCASSIYNEQFFGPGTRLTVL.

The chain employs TRBV7-6 and TRBJ2-3; TRBD2 aligns across 9 bases. Germline V gene data show CDR1 as SGHVS and CDR2 as FNYEAQ. J gave up 5 bases and V 1 base, and 10 bases lay outside the gene matches. The CDR3 is 17 amino acids. CDR3 sequence reads: CASSLGLGGGARDTQYF. CDR3 sequence (DNA): TGTGCCAGCAGCTTAGGACTCGGCGGGGGGGCCAGAGATACGCAGTATTTT.

This chain connects TRBV7-2 to TRBJ2-5; D unresolved. This CDR3 has 13 amino acids. CDR1 SGHTA and CDR2 FQGNSA come from the germline V gene. V was cut by 2 bases and J by 8 bases, with 12 bases left in between. The CDR3 DNA is TGTGCCAGCAGCTTATCGGCGGTGCTAACCCAGTACTTC. Residues: CASSLSAVLTQYF.

The chain is built from TRBV7-9 and TRBJ1-1, with a weak D call TRBD1 (5 bases). The germline V gene has CDR1 SEHNR and CDR2 FQNEAQ (reference sequence). V shed 5 bases and J shed 0 bases, with 13 bases lying between them. The CDR3 runs to 15 residues. The CDR3 nucleotides read TGTGCCAGCAGCCGTCCAGGGAATATGAACACTGAAGCTTTCTTT. This encodes CASSRPGNMNTEAFF.

This chain joins TRBV19 and TRBJ1-2, with a tentative D call TRBD1 (5 bases). The V end was cut by 3 bases, the J end by 5 bases, with 16 bases between. Germline V CDR1 and CDR2: LNHDA, SQIVND (reference sequence). This CDR3 has 15 residues. CDR3 nucleotide sequence: TGTGCCAGTAGTATTCGGCCAGGGACCAAATATGGCTACACCTTC. Translating gives CASSIRPGTKYGYTF.

This clone has a handful of counts. The chain joins TRBV30 to TRBJ2-4; TRBD2 aligns across 9 bases. This CDR3 region has 18 residues. Trimming removed 0 bases from V and 1 base from J; junction bases left unmatched: 10. In germline, CDR1 is GTSNPN, CDR2 SVGIG (reference sequence). The CDR3 nucleotides read TGTGCCTGGAGTGTATCGGGGGCGGGGGGGCCGGCCAAAAACATTCAGTACTTC. Amino acid sequence: CAWSVSGAGGPAKNIQYF.

This CDR3 is CASSPSTGTGANVLTF. Written as DNA, the CDR3 is TGTGCCAGCAGCCCCTCGACAGGCACTGGGGCCAACGTCCTGACTTTC. The J gene is TRBJ2-6, the V gene TRBV9; tentative D call: TRBD1 (6 bases). The V and J ends lost 4 bases and 2 bases respectively, with 13 bases between them. This CDR3 contains 16 residues. CDR1 SGDLS and CDR2 YYNGEE come from the germline V gene.

This clone is categorized as large. This chain connects TRBV19 to TRBJ1-1; TRBD1 matches at 8 bases. There are 15 residues in the CDR3. Looked up from germline, CDR1 is LNHDA and CDR2 is SQIVND (reference sequence). With V trimmed by 8 bases and J by 3 bases, 11 bases remained unmatched. The CDR3 DNA reads TGTGCCAGTTTCAGCAGGGGGCAGTTGGACACTGAAGCTTTCTTT. Its protein product is CASFSRGQLDTEAFF.

V gene TRBV19 combines with J gene TRBJ1-1; tentatively, D is TRBD1 (6 bases). Germline CDR1 reads LNHDA; CDR2 reads SQIVND (reference sequence). Trimming pared 2 bases from V and 0 bases from J, leaving 7 bases between. The CDR3 is made up of 14 amino acids. The CDR3 nucleotides are TGTGCCAGTAGTATAACAGGGATGAACACTGAAGCTTTCTTT. Its protein product is CASSITGMNTEAFF.

The table lists this clone with a count of one. The chain recombines TRBV5-1 with TRBJ2-7; weak D call: TRBD2 (5 bases). The CDR3 is 14 amino acids. Germline CDR1 and CDR2: SGHRS and YFSETQ. Trimming removed 4 bases from V and 2 bases from J, with 13 bases in between. The CDR3 DNA is TGCGCCAGCAGCAAATCCGGGGTTACCTACGAGCAGTACTTC. It codes for CASSKSGVTYEQYF.

The rearrangement joins TRBV6-1 to TRBJ2-4; D remains unclear. V was cut by 0 bases and J by 15 bases, with 15 bases left in between. This CDR3 has 13 amino acids. Germline lookup yields CDR1 MNHNS and CDR2 SASEGT. CDR3 sequence: CASSEAPPTIGYF. The CDR3 DNA follows: TGTGCCAGCAGTGAAGCGCCTCCAACGATCGGGTACTTC.

Only a few counts were recorded for this clone. The chain carries TRBV9 and TRBJ1-4; no definite D call. The germline V gene has CDR1 SGDLS and CDR2 YYNGEE. CDR3 size: 15 residues. With 3 bases removed from V and 4 bases from J, the gap between germline ends came to 13 bases. CDR3 sequence: CASSGEEQINEKLFF. Here the CDR3 DNA reads TGTGCCAGCAGCGGAGAGGAACAGATTAATGAAAAACTGTTTTTT.

V is TRBV27 and J is TRBJ1-6, with 7 bases fitting TRBD1. The CDR3 has 16 residues. V shed 3 bases and J 10 bases; nucleotides not matched to a gene: 12. Germline CDR1 is MNHEY and CDR2 is SMNVEV (reference sequence). CDR3 in DNA: TGTGCCAGCAGTTTTCAGACAGGGTGGGAAAGATCACCCCTCCACTTT. Encoded protein: CASSFQTGWERSPLHF.

The rearrangement joins TRBV5-6 to TRBJ1-1; D is unclear. This CDR3 has 13 residues. The germline CDR1 and CDR2 sequences are SGHDT and YYEEEE. V lost 5 bases to trimming and J lost 4 bases, with 12 bases between them. This CDR3 is CASSTGRGTEAFF. The CDR3 coding sequence is TGTGCCAGCAGTACGGGTCGGGGCACTGAAGCTTTCTTT.

CDR3 coding DNA: TGTGCCAGCCTAGACAGGGGGCGCGTCAACGAGCAGTACTTC. Amino acid sequence: CASLDRGRVNEQYF. The V gene is TRBV2, the J gene TRBJ2-7; TRBD1 aligns across 10 bases. Unmatched junction bases numbered 9, after V lost 8 bases and J lost 5 bases. CDR3 size: 14 residues. Germline-derived CDR1 and CDR2 are SNHLY and FYNNEI.

This clone was counted only a few times. The chain couples TRBV7-9 to TRBJ2-7; D unresolved. The V and J ends lost 5 bases and 4 bases respectively, with 9 bases between them. Germline loops: CDR1 SEHNR, CDR2 FQNEAQ (reference sequence). The CDR3 covers 12 residues. CDR3 sequence: CASSPTGYEQYF. CDR3 DNA sequence: TGTGCCAGCAGCCCAACCGGGTACGAGCAGTACTTC.

The V and J genes are TRBV6-5 and TRBJ1-6; D is unresolved. V shed 11 bases and J shed 0 bases, with 11 bases lying between them. The CDR3 loop spans 14 amino acids. The germline CDR1 and CDR2 sequences are MNHEY and SVGAGI. The CDR3 protein is CASRGFSYNSPLHF. The CDR3 nucleotides read TGTGCCTCGCGGGGTTTCTCCTATAATTCACCCCTCCACTTT.

The J gene is TRBJ1-5, the V gene TRBV4-3, with D perhaps matching TRBD1 (5 bases). There are 16 residues in the CDR3. The germline gives CDR1 LGHNA, CDR2 YSLEER. The V end lost 0 bases, the J end lost 9 bases, and 18 bases lay between the germline ends. The CDR3 DNA reads as TGCGCCAGCAGCCAAGAATGGCGGCAGGGTAACGCGCCCCAGCATTTT. Its protein product is CASSQEWRQGNAPQHF.

A word on this clone: Its ends do not fully match the called genes, so a read error is possible. V and J are TRBV7-7 and TRBJ1-6, with 8 bases fitting TRBD1. From germline, CDR1 is SSHAT and CDR2 FNYEAQ (reference sequence). This CDR3 is built from 13 residues. This CDR3 reads CASSRTGRSPLHF. The DNA for the CDR3 is TGTGCTAGCAGTAGGACAGGGCGTTCACCCCTCCACTTT.

The genes are TRBV15 and TRBJ1-2; D is possibly TRBD1 (6 bases). Germline V gene lookup returns CDR1 LNHNV and CDR2 YYDKDF (reference sequence). This CDR3 is 15 amino acids long. The ends were cut back, 0 bases at V and 8 bases at J, with 16 bases in the middle. The CDR3 nucleotides are TGTGCCACCAGCAGAGACCTATTCAGGGGTCAAGGCTACACCTTC. Protein sequence: CATSRDLFRGQGYTF.

The chain joins TRBV7-8 to TRBJ1-5; perhaps TRBD1 as D (6 bases). Trimming took off 4 bases at V and 4 bases at J, with 11 bases between the two ends. Germline V gives CDR1 SGHVS, CDR2 FQNEAQ. This CDR3 spans 14 amino acids. The CDR3 DNA follows: TGTGCCAGCAGCTCCACAGGGACTAATCAGCCCCAGCATTTT. As protein: CASSSTGTNQPQHF.

This clone was seen once. The rearrangement uses TRBV15 and TRBJ2-5; D gene unclear. The germline V and J ends were trimmed by 0 bases and 5 bases, with 4 bases remaining between them. This CDR3 has 12 residues. Germline V gene lookup returns CDR1 LNHNV and CDR2 YYDKDF (reference sequence). CDR3 DNA: TGTGCCACCAGCAGAGAGCGCGAGACCCAGTACTTC. Translated, it gives CATSRERETQYF.

The V gene is TRBV30, the J gene TRBJ1-5; TRBD1 is a possible D gene (5 bases). This CDR3 region has 13 residues. Germline assignment: CDR1 GTSNPN and CDR2 SVGIG (reference sequence). CDR3 region: CAFNRDRNQPQHF. The CDR3 DNA reads as TGTGCTTTTAACCGGGACCGCAATCAGCCCCAGCATTTT.

This clone was found a few times. The chain has TRBV27 and TRBJ1-6; no firm D call. CDR1 and CDR2 from the germline V gene are MNHEY and SMNVEV (reference sequence). The CDR3 runs to 12 residues. V shed 3 bases and J shed 9 bases, with 6 bases lying between them. CDR3 bases: TGTGCCAGCAGTTTGAGAGGTTCACCCCTCCACTTT. This codes for CASSLRGSPLHF.

V is TRBV19 and J is TRBJ2-5; D might be TRBD1 or TRBD2, each matching 6 bases. CDR3 length: 14 amino acids. Between the trimmed V and J ends, which lost 4 bases and 10 bases, there was a span of 19 bases. Germline-derived CDR1 and CDR2 are LNHDA and SQIVND (reference sequence). CDR3 sequence: CASSRGTPEGDQYF. DNA of the CDR3: TGTGCCAGTAGTAGAGGGACTCCCGAGGGGGACCAGTACTTC.

Of note for this clone: The junction departs from germline at one end; a sequencing error may be responsible. The chain has TRBV4-2 and TRBJ1-5; D remains unclear. The CDR3 sequence is 9 residues long. Germline values: CDR1 LGHNA, CDR2 YNFKEQ. CDR3 sequence: CASSPERNF. The CDR3 DNA follows: TGTGCCAGCAGCCCAGAAAGGAATTTT.

The CDR3 reads CASTQGVVGNQPQHF. In nucleotides, the CDR3 is TGTGCCAGCACCCAGGGTGTAGTGGGCAATCAGCCCCAGCATTTT. The rearrangement links TRBV6-6 to TRBJ1-5; TRBD1 is a possible D gene (5 bases). The germline gives CDR1 MNHNY, CDR2 SVGAGI (reference sequence). V dropped 7 bases and J dropped 2 bases, with 15 bases sitting between them. The CDR3 contains 15 residues.